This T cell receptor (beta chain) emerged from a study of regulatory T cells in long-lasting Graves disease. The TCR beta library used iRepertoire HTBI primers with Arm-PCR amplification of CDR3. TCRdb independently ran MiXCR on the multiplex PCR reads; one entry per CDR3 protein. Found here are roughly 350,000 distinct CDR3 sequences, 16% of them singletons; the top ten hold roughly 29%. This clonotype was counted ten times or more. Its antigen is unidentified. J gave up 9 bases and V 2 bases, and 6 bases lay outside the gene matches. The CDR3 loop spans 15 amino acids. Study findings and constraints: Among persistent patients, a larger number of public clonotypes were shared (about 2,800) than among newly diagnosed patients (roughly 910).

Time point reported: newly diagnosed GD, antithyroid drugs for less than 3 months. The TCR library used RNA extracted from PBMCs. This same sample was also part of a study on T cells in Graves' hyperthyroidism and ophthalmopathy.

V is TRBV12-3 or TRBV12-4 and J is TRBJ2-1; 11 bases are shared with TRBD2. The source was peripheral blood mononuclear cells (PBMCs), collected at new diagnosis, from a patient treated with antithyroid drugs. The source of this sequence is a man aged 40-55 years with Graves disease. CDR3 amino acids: CASSLMVAGGLEQFF. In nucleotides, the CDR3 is TGTGCCAGCAGTTTAATGGTAGCGGGGGGGCTTGAGCAGTTCTTC.